This T cell receptor beta chain is from a study of blood T cell repertoires in COVID-19. The CDR3 contains 15 residues. V lost 1 base and J lost 6, with 12 bases in between. Germline CDR1 LNHNV, CDR2 YYDKDF (reference sequence). Authors' analysis steps: Reference gene primers were amplified, and this amplification served to estimate nucleated cell counts. This table comes from immunoSEQ multiplex PCR, and its TCRdb copy is limited to in-frame clones, with some not included. For V, J and clone size, that table is used; D and trimming come from the DNA. The sample lists 650,000 to 800,000 clones, around 90% occurring once.

Sequencing was done on a sample of peripheral blood. V is TRBV15 and J is TRBJ1-4, with D uncertain. This clonotype was sampled from a woman between 18 and 29 years old with acute or convalescent COVID-19. The CDR3 reads CATSRVGLGYEKLFF. The CDR3 DNA reads TGTGCCACCAGCAGAGTAGGACTTGGGTATGAAAAACTGTTTTTT.